Following are 11 T cell receptor beta chains from one sample sequenced in a study of blood T cells in healthy people across ages. The second PCR ran roughly 7 to 11 cycles with a sample-barcoded 5' primer and J-beta primers. TCRdb re-called the 5' RACE reads through MiXCR, storing one row per CDR3 protein. This sample yields fewer than 700,000 distinct CDR3 sequences, of which around 38% are seen a single time; around 30% belongs to the top ten. The specimen was blood. Receptor source: an elderly man in good health.

This clonotype was counted many times. The rearrangement joins TRBV5-1 to TRBJ2-4, with 7 nucleotides matching TRBD1. Germline V gene sequence: CDR1 SGHRS, CDR2 YFSETQ. V lost 0 bases to trimming and J lost 7 bases; unmatched junction nucleotides: 10. The CDR3 has 16 amino acids. The CDR3 bases are TGCGCCAGCAGCTTGGAGGGGCTGGGACAGCGTAACATTCAGTACTTC. Translated: CASSLEGLGQRNIQYF.

The rearrangement links TRBV20-1 to TRBJ2-5; D is tentatively TRBD1 or TRBD2 (5 bases each). Trimming pared 0 bases from V and 5 bases from J, leaving 22 bases between. The V gene's germline CDR1 is DFQATT and CDR2 SNEGSKA (reference sequence). The CDR3 spans 17 residues. The CDR3 region is CSARDLGRARGRETQYF. In DNA, the CDR3 is TGCAGTGCTAGAGACCTGGGCCGGGCAAGGGGACGGGAGACCCAGTACTTC.

This clonotype was found a few times. This chain joins TRBV29-1 and TRBJ2-1, with 9 bases fitting TRBD1. Germline CDR1 reads SQVTM; CDR2 reads ANQGSEA. CDR3 length equals 12 residues. V lost 7 bases to trimming and J lost 6 bases; unmatched junction nucleotides: 4. For the CDR3, the DNA is TGCAGCGCCTGGGACAGGGTCAATGAGCAGTTCTTC. Protein product: CSAWDRVNEQFF.

The chain employs TRBV18 and TRBJ2-5; D may be TRBD1 (6 bases). The V gene's germline CDR1 is KGHSH and CDR2 LQKENI. The CDR3 covers 14 residues. V shed 0 bases and J shed 2 bases, with 7 bases lying between them. The CDR3 sequence is CASSPPQGQETQYF. For the CDR3, the DNA is TGTGCCAGCTCACCACCACAGGGACAAGAGACCCAGTACTTC. The full variable domain, rest sourced from reference TRBV18 and TRBJ2-5, is NAGVMQNPRHLVRRRGQEARLRCSPMKGHSHVYWYRQLPEEGLKFMVYLQKENIIDESGMPKERFSAEFPKEGPSILRIQQVVRGDSAAYFCASSPPQGQETQYFGPGTRLLVL.

In regard to this clonotype: A read error may be the cause here, since a much bigger clone is one base away. The chain employs TRBV28 and TRBJ1-2; D possibly corresponds to TRBD1 (6 bases). Germline loops: CDR1 MDHEN, CDR2 SYDVKM. The CDR3 extends over 15 amino acids. In DNA, the CDR3 is TGTGCCACCCTAGGGGGGGCGAACACTAACTATGGCCACACCTTC. This gives the protein CATLGGANTNYGHTF.

For this clonotype: This may come from a read error, since a much larger clone is one base off. The chain couples TRBV7-2 to TRBJ2-5, with 8 bases aligning to TRBD1. Germline assignment: CDR1 SGHTA and CDR2 FQGNSA. The junction had 11 bases not matched to a gene; V was cut back by 0 bases and J by 11 bases. The CDR3 totals 15 residues. CDR3 DNA: TGTGCCAGCAGCTTAGCAGGACAGGGAACCTACGGGCAGTACTTC. It yields the protein CASSLAGQGTYGQYF.

V usage is TRBV7-2 and J usage is TRBJ2-7; D is possibly TRBD2 (6 bases). CDR3 length equals 16 residues. The V end was cut by 7 bases, the J end by 1 base, with 20 bases between. The V gene's germline CDR1 is SGHTA and CDR2 FQGNSA. CDR3 region: CASTQHRASGSYEQYF. In nucleotides, the CDR3 is TGTGCCAGCACCCAGCACAGAGCCAGCGGGTCCTACGAGCAGTACTTC.

The CDR3 DNA is TGTGCCAGCAGCGCATACCGGGGGGTCGGGGTCGGGGAGCTGTTTTTT. This sequence encodes CASSAYRGVGVGELFF. The chain joins TRBV11-2 to TRBJ2-2, with 7 nucleotides matching TRBD2. The CDR3 contains 16 residues. Germline-derived CDR1 and CDR2 are SGHAT and FQNNGV. V shed 5 bases and J 7 bases; nucleotides not matched to a gene: 13.

This clonotype was observed once. This chain uses TRBV6-2 or TRBV6-3 with TRBJ2-5; D is ambiguous. Between the trimmed V and J ends, which lost 10 bases and 2 bases, there was a span of 20 bases. This CDR3 comprises 15 residues. The germline gives CDR1 MNHEY, CDR2 SVGEGT. CDR3 nucleotides: TGTGCCACTTCGATACCTATCAGAACTCAAGAGACCCAGTACTTC. It is translated as CATSIPIRTQETQYF.

This sequence joins TRBV30 and TRBJ2-3; D gene uncertain. The CDR3 has 12 amino acids. Germline values: CDR1 GTSNPN, CDR2 SVGIG (reference sequence). V shed 4 bases and J shed 2 bases, with 7 bases lying between them. The CDR3 region is CAWTLNTDTQYF. The CDR3 DNA follows: TGTGCCTGGACCCTCAACACAGATACGCAGTATTTT.

The chain joins TRBV30 to TRBJ1-2; 7 nucleotides agree with TRBD1. There are 13 residues in the CDR3. Germline V lookup: CDR1 GTSNPN, CDR2 SVGIG (reference sequence). Trimming took 0 bases from V and 5 from J; bases not matched to a gene: 3. The CDR3 DNA reads TGTGCCTGGAGTGTACGCAGGGGGTATGGCTACACCTTC. This gives the protein CAWSVRRGYGYTF.